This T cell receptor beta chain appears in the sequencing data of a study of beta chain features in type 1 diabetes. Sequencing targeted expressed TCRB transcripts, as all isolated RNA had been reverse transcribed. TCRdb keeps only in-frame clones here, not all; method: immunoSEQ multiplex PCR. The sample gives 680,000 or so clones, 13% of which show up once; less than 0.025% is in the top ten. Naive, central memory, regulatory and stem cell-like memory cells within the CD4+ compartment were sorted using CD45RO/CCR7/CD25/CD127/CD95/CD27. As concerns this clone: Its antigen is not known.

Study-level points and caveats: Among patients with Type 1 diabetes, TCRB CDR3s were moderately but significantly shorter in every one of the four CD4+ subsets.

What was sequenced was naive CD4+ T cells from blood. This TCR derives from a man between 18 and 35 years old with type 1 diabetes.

The chain's CDR3 is CASSSGTRTDTQYF. CDR3 nucleotide sequence: TGTGCCAGCAGCTCGGGGACCCGCACAGATACGCAGTATTTT. The chain joins TRBV11-1 to TRBJ2-3; either TRBD1 or TRBD2 may supply D (5 bases each). V gave up 4 bases and J gave up 1 base, with 9 bases separating them. There are 14 residues in the CDR3. Looked up from germline, CDR1 is SGHAT and CDR2 is FQDESV (reference sequence).